A single sample is the source of the 17 T cell receptor beta chains below, sequenced in a study of T cells after yellow fever vaccination. One entry per CDR3 protein results from TCRdb running MiXCR on the 5' RACE reads. The table shows about 340,000 distinct CDR3 sequences, with about 8.7% occurring only once. Source: PBMCs, taken on the day of the first yellow fever vaccination. These receptors were collected from a young man who received the YFV17D yellow fever vaccine.

The rearrangement uses TRBV10-3 and TRBJ1-5, with D hard to call. Germline CDR1 reads ENHRY; CDR2 reads SYGVKD. CDR3 size: 18 residues. Deletions cut 5 bases from V and 3 bases from J, with 23 bases between. The CDR3 DNA sequence: TGTGCCATCAGTATTTTCTTTACGGTCCAGATTAACAATCAGCCCCAGCATTTT. This translates into CAISIFFTVQINNQPQHF.

The chain joins TRBV28 to TRBJ2-1, with D perhaps being TRBD1 or TRBD2 (5 bases each). The ends were cut back, 8 bases at V and 6 bases at J, with 11 bases in the middle. This CDR3 region has 12 residues. Germline CDR1 MDHEN, CDR2 SYDVKM. The CDR3 region has the DNA TGTGCCAGCCATATGGGGGTCAATGAGCAGTTCTTC. This codes for CASHMGVNEQFF.

The gene calls are TRBV4-1 and TRBJ1-2, with D possibly TRBD1 on 6 matching bases. Trimming took off 7 bases at V and 3 bases at J, with 15 bases between the two ends. This CDR3 is 14 amino acids long. Germline V CDR1 and CDR2: MGHRA, YSYEKL. The CDR3 here is CASTAGQSYYGYTF. In DNA form, the CDR3 reads TGCGCCAGCACCGCAGGACAGTCCTACTATGGCTACACCTTC.

About this clonotype: The limits of the CDR3 on the DNA are not certain, so only TCRdb's listed CDR3 is given. The J gene is TRBJ1-2, the V gene TRBV29-1; the D call of TRBD1 is as the table states it, not checked on the DNA. With termini counted, the CDR3 has 12 amino acids. Germline V CDR1 and CDR2: SQVTM, ANQGSEA. This chain's CDR3 is CSTGDPNYGCTF.

This chain uses TRBV5-1 with TRBJ2-7, with 7 positions matching TRBD1. The CDR3 is 14 residues long. Trimming at V came to 7 bases and at J to 7 bases, leaving 14 bases not matched to a gene. The V gene's germline CDR1 is SGHRS and CDR2 YFSETQ. CDR3 loop: CASRLFTGAYEQYF. The CDR3 nucleotides read TGCGCCAGCCGCCTTTTTACAGGGGCTTATGAGCAGTACTTC.

The genes are TRBV7-8 and TRBJ2-7, with 7 bases identical to TRBD1. The CDR3 spans 13 residues. The ends lost 6 bases at V and 4 bases at J; junction bases unmatched: 6. Germline V gene data show CDR1 as SGHVS and CDR2 as FQNEAQ. In DNA, the CDR3 is TGTGCCAGCAGATCTGACAGGGAATACGAGCAGTACGTC. It translates to CASRSDREYEQYV.

The chain links TRBV7-2 to TRBJ2-7, with a weak D call TRBD1 (5 bases). The V gene lost 5 bases and the J gene lost 6 bases, with 11 bases spanning the gap. The germline V gene has CDR1 SGHTA and CDR2 FQGNSA. This CDR3 has 12 amino acids. CDR3 DNA: TGTGCCAGCAGCCCAGGGTCGGGCGAGCAGTACTTC. This codes for CASSPGSGEQYF.

This clonotype has only a few counts. The gene calls are TRBV18 and TRBJ2-2; D gene unclear. This CDR3 has 16 amino acids. V lost 1 base and J lost 0, with 9 bases in between. Germline CDR1 reads KGHSH; CDR2 reads LQKENI. The CDR3 reads CASSPLGYANTGELFF. The CDR3 coding sequence is TGTGCCAGCTCACCACTAGGTTACGCGAACACCGGGGAGCTGTTTTTT.

The chain couples TRBV9 to TRBJ1-1; D may be TRBD1 (5 bases). Germline lookup yields CDR1 SGDLS and CDR2 YYNGEE. The CDR3 length is 15 residues. Trimming cost V 4 bases and J 0 bases, with 13 bases left between them. The CDR3 DNA sequence: TGTGCCAGCAGCCCCCCCCGGGGACTGAACACTGAAGCTTTCTTT. This gives the protein CASSPPRGLNTEAFF.

This clonotype was seen a few times. The V and J genes are TRBV24-1 and TRBJ2-1, with D unresolved. CDR1 and CDR2 (germline): KGHDR, SFDVKD. V was clipped by 7 bases and J by 9 bases, with 12 bases between them. The CDR3 is 12 amino acids. The CDR3 region has the DNA TGTGCCACCAGGACCAAGACGGGTGAGCAGTTCTTC. Encoded protein: CATRTKTGEQFF.

The V and J genes are TRBV6-1 and TRBJ2-5, with 8 bases lining up with TRBD1. Looked up from germline, CDR1 is MNHNS and CDR2 is SASEGT. V was pared by 5 bases and J by 2 bases, with 7 bases of the junction left unmatched. The CDR3 runs to 15 residues. The CDR3 DNA reads TGTGCCAGCAGTCTCTACAACAGGGGGCAAGAGACCCAGTACTTC. Encoded protein: CASSLYNRGQETQYF.

The chain links TRBV6-2 or TRBV6-3 to TRBJ2-5; a possible D gene is TRBD1 (6 bases). Trimming left V 2 bases short and J 0 bases short, with 13 bases between. Germline CDR1 reads MNHEY; CDR2 reads SVGEGT. The CDR3 totals 16 residues. The CDR3 DNA follows: TGTGCCAGCAGTTACCCGAATGGACAGTACCAAGAGACCCAGTACTTC. It specifies CASSYPNGQYQETQYF.

The chain joins TRBV7-3 to TRBJ2-2, with 11 bases lining up with TRBD2. The germline CDR1 and CDR2 sequences are SGHTA and FQGTGA. The CDR3 contains 17 residues. The V gene end was trimmed by 5 bases and the J gene end by 4 bases; junction bases not matched to a gene: 9. This chain's CDR3 is CASSNLAGGYSTGELFF. The CDR3 coding sequence is TGTGCCAGCAGCAATCTAGCGGGGGGATATAGCACCGGGGAGCTGTTTTTT.

This clonotype has more than one count but fewer than ten. V is TRBV4-1 and J is TRBJ1-1; tentative D call: TRBD1 (5 bases). This CDR3 spans 15 amino acids. Per the germline V gene, CDR1 is MGHRA and CDR2 is YSYEKL. The germline V and J ends were trimmed by 4 bases and 0 bases, with 12 bases remaining between them. The CDR3 DNA follows: TGCGCCAGCAGCCGCCACAGGTTGGTGAACACTGAAGCTTTCTTT. Its translation: CASSRHRLVNTEAFF.

This clonotype was seen a handful of times. The CDR3 region is CAWSWQGLGDTQYF. The CDR3 DNA sequence: TGTGCCTGGAGTTGGCAGGGGCTCGGAGATACGCAGTATTTT. This rearrangement joins TRBV30 to TRBJ2-3, with D perhaps matching TRBD1 (6 bases). Trimming removed 2 bases at V and 5 bases at J, with 14 bases between. The germline gives CDR1 GTSNPN, CDR2 SVGIG (reference sequence). This CDR3 has 14 residues. The full variable domain, rest sourced from reference TRBV30 and TRBJ2-3, is SQTIHQWPATLVQPVGSPLSLECTVEGTSNPNLYWYRQAAGRGLQLLFYSVGIGQISSEVPQNLSASRPQDRQFILSSKKLLLSDSGFYLCAWSWQGLGDTQYFGPGTRLTVL.

This clonotype was observed many times. The chain links TRBV7-2 to TRBJ2-2; no firm D call. Germline V gives CDR1 SGHTA, CDR2 FQGNSA. Trimming pared 0 bases from V and 7 bases from J, leaving 6 bases between. The CDR3 sequence is 13 residues long. The CDR3 nucleotides read TGTGCCAGCAGCTTAGCAGGGTTCGGGGAGCTGTTTTTT. This translates into CASSLAGFGELFF.

This clonotype was recorded a few times. The rearrangement joins TRBV3-1 to TRBJ2-1, with D possibly matching TRBD2 (7 bases). Germline values: CDR1 LGHDT, CDR2 YNNKEL (reference sequence). The CDR3 contains 15 residues. The V and J ends lost 6 bases and 2 bases respectively, with 14 bases between them. CDR3: CASRWGGAAYNEQFF. The CDR3 DNA sequence: TGTGCCAGCAGGTGGGGGGGGGCGGCCTACAATGAGCAGTTCTTC.